A selection of T cell receptor beta chains follows, all from one sample in a study of identical twins. TCRdb re-analysed the 5' RACE reads in MiXCR, keeping a single row per CDR3 protein. The data hold under 900,000 distinct CDR3 sequences, with more than 9% observed a single time. These sequences were also reported in another study, on yellow fever vaccine responses in identical twins.

The sample consisted of PBMCs. All receptors derive from a woman aged 18-29 years in good health. CDR3s include the opening cysteine and the closing phenylalanine or tryptophan. A D gene is named only where the DNA matches it firmly. Clone size is stated in some rows and not others, as once, few, many or a class when expanded.

TRBJ2-5 . TRBD1 TRBV4-1 TGCGCCAGCAGCCAAGAACACAGGGGGCAAGAGACCCAGTACTTC CASSQEHRGQETQYF
TRBJ1-1 . . TRBV7-9 TGTGCCAGCAGCACGGACAGCTCAGTCGTAGCTTTCTTT CASSTDSSVVAFF
TRBJ2-3 few . TRBV6-1 TGTGCCAGCAGTGGGGGGGTCCTTGTTACGCAGTATTTT CASSGGVLVTQYF
TRBJ2-2 few . TRBV15 TGTGCCACCAGCAGATTATCTAAGAACACCGGGGAGCTGTTTTTT CATSRLSKNTGELFF
TRBJ2-3 few . TRBV7-9 TGTGCCAGCACCCAACCTAGGGGTGATACGCAGTATTTT CASTQPRGDTQYF
TRBJ2-7 . . TRBV2 TGTGCCAGCAGTGACGGACAGCCACCCTACGAGCAGTACTTC CASSDGQPPYEQYF
TRBJ1-4 . . TRBV12-3/TRBV12-4 TGTGCCAGCAGTACCCGGGGAGGGGCAACTAATGAAAAACTGTTTTTT CASSTRGGATNEKLFF
TRBJ2-1 few . TRBV5-1 TGCGCCAGCAGTTGGGGGGCCACCTACAATGAGCAGTTCTTC CASSWGATYNEQFF
TRBJ1-1 . . TRBV5-1 TGCGCCAGCAGCTATCTGACAGCGAACACTGAAGCTTTCTTT CASSYLTANTEAFF
TRBJ2-5 few TRBD2 TRBV11-1 TGTGCCAGCAGCCAAATGCCCGGGACTAGCGGGGGGGTCTTCGAGACCCAGTACTTC CASSQMPGTSGGVFETQYF
TRBJ2-1 . TRBD2 TRBV6-1 TGTGCCAGCGAGGTTGGCAGGGGACTAGCGGGGGGCGGTGAGCAGTTCTTC CASEVGRGLAGGGEQFF
TRBJ2-5 few . TRBV14 TGTGCCAGCAGCCAAGAACGGGGACAAGAGACCCAGTACTTC CASSQERGQETQYF
TRBJ2-1 few . TRBV20-1 TGCAGTGCTAGAGCTTTTAGCTCCTACAATGAGCAGTTCTTC CSARAFSSYNEQFF
TRBJ1-3 . . TRBV3-1 TGTGCCAGCAGCCAAGTAGGGCTTGGTGGAAACACCATATATTTT CASSQVGLGGNTIYF
TRBJ2-5 few TRBD1 TRBV6-6 TGTGCCAGCAGTAACAGGGGGCACGAGACCCAGTACTTC CASSNRGHETQYF
TRBJ2-3 few . TRBV3-1 TGTGCCAGCAGCCAAGATACTGATGATACGCAGTATTTT CASSQDTDDTQYF
TRBJ2-1 . . TRBV24-1 TGTGCCACCAGTTCCCAGGCCATCGTCAATGAGCAGTTCTTC CATSSQAIVNEQFF
TRBJ1-1 few . TRBV14 TGTGCCAGCAAACAGGTAATGAACACTGAAGCTTTCTTT CASKQVMNTEAFF
TRBJ2-5 . . TRBV20-1 TGCAGTGCTAGACCTCCGACGGGTCAAGAGACCCAGTACTTC CSARPPTGQETQYF
TRBJ1-2 few TRBD1 TRBV20-1 TGCAGTGCCCTAGACAGGGGACATGGCTACACCTTC CSALDRGHGYTF
TRBJ2-1 . . TRBV5-6 TGTGCCAGCAGCTTGATGGCAGTAACTAGTCGCAATGAGCAGTTCTTC CASSLMAVTSRNEQFF
TRBJ2-4 few TRBD2 TRBV12-3/TRBV12-4 TGTGCCAGCAGTTTGCGGGGGGGCCGCCTAGCCAAAAACATTCAGTACTTC CASSLRGGRLAKNIQYF
TRBJ2-7 many TRBD1 TRBV5-1 TGCGCCAGCAGCTCGAGAGGGACAGAATCCTACGAGCAGTACTTC CASSSRGTESYEQYF
TRBJ1-5 few . TRBV20-1 TGCAGTGCCCGAGCGGCAGGCTCCCACAATCAGCCCCAGCATTTT CSARAAGSHNQPQHF
TRBJ1-2 . . TRBV4-2 TGTGCCAGCAGCCAACTCGGGATTCTCTTAGGGCCAAACTATGGCTACACCTTC CASSQLGILLGPNYGYTF
TRBJ2-1 few TRBD2 TRBV12-3/TRBV12-4 TGTGCCATCGGGAGCGGGGGTCGCTACAATGAGCAGTTCTTC CAIGSGGRYNEQFF
TRBJ2-5 . . TRBV10-3 TGTGCCATCAGTTATGACAGCCAAGAGACCCAGTACTTC CAISYDSQETQYF